This T cell receptor beta chain was found in a study of cytomegalovirus exposure and HLA in healthy donors. In the PCR, 60 Vbeta and 13 Jbeta primers were used. Measured with immunoSEQ multiplex PCR; TCRdb has only the in-frame clones, and not every one. The sample holds about 200,000 clones; about 87% are singletons and the top ten take over 1%. As for this clone: Its antigen is unknown.

Germline CDR1 is SGHAT and CDR2 is FQNNGV. The ends were cut back, 3 bases at V and 5 bases at J, with 7 bases in the middle. The CDR3 totals 12 residues. Study outcomes and limitations: As a later analysis revealed, most CMV-associated TCR beta chains appeared HLA-restricted. In a later analysis, a genetic analysis reported fewer productive-TCR N-insertions in an Asian-associated ancestry cluster than the cohort average. One variant, a missense change in DCLRE1C, was linked in a later analysis to TCR beta V- and J-gene trimming. Researchers left out some V segments, among them TRBV6-2 and TRBV6-3, as indistinguishable.

The chain links TRBV11-2 to TRBJ1-1, with D possibly matching TRBD1 (5 bases). This sequence originates from a man aged 30 to 39 in good health and CMV-seronegative. Sequenced: PBMCs. The CDR3 DNA sequence: TGTGCCAGCAGCTTCGGGGGAACTGAAGCTTTCTTT. Translating it yields CASSFGGTEAFF.